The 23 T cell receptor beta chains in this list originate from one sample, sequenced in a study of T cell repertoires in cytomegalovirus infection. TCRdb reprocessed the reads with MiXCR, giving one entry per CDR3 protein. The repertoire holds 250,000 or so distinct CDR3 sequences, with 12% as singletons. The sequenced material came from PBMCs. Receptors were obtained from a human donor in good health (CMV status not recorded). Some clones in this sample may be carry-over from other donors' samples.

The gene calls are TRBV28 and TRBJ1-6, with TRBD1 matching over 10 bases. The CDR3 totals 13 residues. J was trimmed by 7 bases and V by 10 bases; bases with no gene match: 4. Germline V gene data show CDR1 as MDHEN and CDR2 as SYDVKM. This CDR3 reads CANRDRGNSPLHF. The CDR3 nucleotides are TGTGCCAACCGGGACAGGGGAAATTCACCCCTCCACTTT.

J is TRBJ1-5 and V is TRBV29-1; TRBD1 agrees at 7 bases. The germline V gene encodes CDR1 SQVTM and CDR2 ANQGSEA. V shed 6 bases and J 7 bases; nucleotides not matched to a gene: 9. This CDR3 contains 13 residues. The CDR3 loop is CSVLTGVEQPQHF. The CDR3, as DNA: TGCAGCGTCCTCACAGGGGTAGAGCAGCCCCAGCATTTT.

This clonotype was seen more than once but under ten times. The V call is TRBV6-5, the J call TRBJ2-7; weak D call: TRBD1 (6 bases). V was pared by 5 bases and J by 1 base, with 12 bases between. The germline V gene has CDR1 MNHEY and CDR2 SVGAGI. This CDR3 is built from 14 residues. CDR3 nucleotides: TGTGCCAGCAGTCGACCGGACAGATCCTACGAGCAGTACTTC. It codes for CASSRPDRSYEQYF.

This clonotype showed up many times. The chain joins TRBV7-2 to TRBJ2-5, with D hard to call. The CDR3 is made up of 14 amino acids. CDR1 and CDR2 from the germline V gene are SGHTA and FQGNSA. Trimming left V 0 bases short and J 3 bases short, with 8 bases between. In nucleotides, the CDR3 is TGTGCCAGCAGCTTAGCAGGAACCGAAGAGACCCAGTACTTC. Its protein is CASSLAGTEETQYF.

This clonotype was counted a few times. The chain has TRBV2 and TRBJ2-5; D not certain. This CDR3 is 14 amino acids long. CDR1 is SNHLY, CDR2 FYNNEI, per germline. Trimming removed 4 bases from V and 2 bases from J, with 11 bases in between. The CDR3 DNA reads TGTGCCAGCAGTGTACAACTCCCGCAAGAGACCCAGTACTTC. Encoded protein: CASSVQLPQETQYF.

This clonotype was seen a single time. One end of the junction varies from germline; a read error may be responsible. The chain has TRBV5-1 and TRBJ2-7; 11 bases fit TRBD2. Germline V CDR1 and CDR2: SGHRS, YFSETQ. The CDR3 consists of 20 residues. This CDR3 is CVSSLGVRQGVSGRAYEQYF. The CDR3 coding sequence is TGCGTCAGCAGCTTGGGAGTCCGACAGGGGGTTAGCGGGAGGGCTTACGAGCAGTACTTC.

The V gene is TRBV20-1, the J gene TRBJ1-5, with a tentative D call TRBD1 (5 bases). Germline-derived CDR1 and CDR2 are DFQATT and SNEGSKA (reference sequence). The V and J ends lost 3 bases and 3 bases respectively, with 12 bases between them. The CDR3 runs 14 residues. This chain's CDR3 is CSARGDSYNQPQHF. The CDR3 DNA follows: TGCAGTGCTAGGGGAGACAGTTACAATCAGCCCCAGCATTTT.

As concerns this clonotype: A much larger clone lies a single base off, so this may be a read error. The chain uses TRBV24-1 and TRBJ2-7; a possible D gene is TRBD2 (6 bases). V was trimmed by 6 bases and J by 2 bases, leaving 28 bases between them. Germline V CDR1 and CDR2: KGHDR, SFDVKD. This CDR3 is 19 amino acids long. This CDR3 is CATSHWVWSGTGLTYEQYF. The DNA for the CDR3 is TGTGCCACCAGTCATTGGGTGTGGTCCGGGACTGGGCTAACCTACGAGCAGTACTTC.

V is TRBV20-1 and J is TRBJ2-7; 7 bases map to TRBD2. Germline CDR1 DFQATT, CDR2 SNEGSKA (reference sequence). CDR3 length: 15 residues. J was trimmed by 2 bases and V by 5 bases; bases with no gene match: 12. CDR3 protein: CSALGPTSATYEQYF. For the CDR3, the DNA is TGCAGTGCTCTCGGCCCCACTAGCGCAACCTACGAGCAGTACTTC.

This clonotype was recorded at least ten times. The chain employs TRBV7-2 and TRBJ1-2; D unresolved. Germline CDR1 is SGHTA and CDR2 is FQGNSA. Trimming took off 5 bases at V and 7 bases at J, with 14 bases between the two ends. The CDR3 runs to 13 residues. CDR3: CASSPVPEGGYTF. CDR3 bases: TGTGCCAGCAGCCCAGTACCAGAAGGTGGCTACACCTTC.

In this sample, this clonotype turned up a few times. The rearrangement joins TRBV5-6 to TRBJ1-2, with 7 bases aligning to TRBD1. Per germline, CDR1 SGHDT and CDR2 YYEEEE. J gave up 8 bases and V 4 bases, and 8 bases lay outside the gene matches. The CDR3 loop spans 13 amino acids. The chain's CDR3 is CASSPRRGQGYTF. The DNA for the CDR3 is TGTGCCAGCAGCCCCAGGAGGGGGCAAGGCTACACCTTC.

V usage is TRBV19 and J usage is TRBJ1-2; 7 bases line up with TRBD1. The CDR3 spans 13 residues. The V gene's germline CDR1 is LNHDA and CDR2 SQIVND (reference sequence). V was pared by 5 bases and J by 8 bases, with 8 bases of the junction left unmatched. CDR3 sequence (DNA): TGTGCCAGTAGTCTCAGGGGGAAAGAGGGCTACACCTTC. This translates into CASSLRGKEGYTF.

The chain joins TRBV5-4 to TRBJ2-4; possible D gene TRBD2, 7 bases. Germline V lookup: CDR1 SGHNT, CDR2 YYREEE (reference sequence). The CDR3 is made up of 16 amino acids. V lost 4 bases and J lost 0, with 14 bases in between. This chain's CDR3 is CASSPPGGLAKNIQYF. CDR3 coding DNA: TGTGCCAGCAGCCCCCCGGGGGGCCTAGCCAAAAACATTCAGTACTTC. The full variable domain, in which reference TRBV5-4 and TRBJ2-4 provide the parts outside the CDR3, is ETGVTQSPTHLIKTRGQQVTLRCSSQSGHNTVSWYQQALGQGPQFIFQYYREEENGRGNFPPRFSGLQFPNYSSELNVNALELDDSALYLCASSPPGGLAKNIQYFGAGTRLSVL.

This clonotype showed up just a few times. The CDR3 loop reads CSASPGQGYQPQHF. The CDR3 region has the DNA TGCAGTGCTAGTCCCGGACAGGGATATCAGCCCCAGCATTTT. This chain connects TRBV20-1 to TRBJ1-5, with 8 bases lining up with TRBD1. CDR1 and CDR2 from the germline V gene are DFQATT and SNEGSKA (reference sequence). CDR3 length equals 14 residues. The junction had 6 bases not matched to a gene; V was cut back by 3 bases and J by 5 bases.

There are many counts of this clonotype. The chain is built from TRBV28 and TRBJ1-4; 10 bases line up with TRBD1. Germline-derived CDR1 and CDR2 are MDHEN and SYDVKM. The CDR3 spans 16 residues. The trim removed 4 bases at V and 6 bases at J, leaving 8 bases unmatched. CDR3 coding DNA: TGTGCCAGCAGTTCCCCCACGGGACAGGGGCATGAAAAACTGTTTTTT. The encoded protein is CASSSPTGQGHEKLFF. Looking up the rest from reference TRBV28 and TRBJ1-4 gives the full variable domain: DVKVTQSSRYLVKRTGEKVFLECVQDMDHENMFWYRQDPGLGLRLIYFSYDVKMKEKGDIPEGYSVSREKKERFSLILESASTNQTSMYLCASSSPTGQGHEKLFFGSGTQLSVL.

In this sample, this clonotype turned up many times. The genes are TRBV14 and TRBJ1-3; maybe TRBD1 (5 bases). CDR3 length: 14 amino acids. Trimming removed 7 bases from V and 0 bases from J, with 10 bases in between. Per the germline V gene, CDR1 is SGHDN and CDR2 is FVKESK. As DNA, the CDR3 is TGTGCCAGCACTCAGGGTCGCTCTGGAAACACCATATATTTT. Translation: CASTQGRSGNTIYF.

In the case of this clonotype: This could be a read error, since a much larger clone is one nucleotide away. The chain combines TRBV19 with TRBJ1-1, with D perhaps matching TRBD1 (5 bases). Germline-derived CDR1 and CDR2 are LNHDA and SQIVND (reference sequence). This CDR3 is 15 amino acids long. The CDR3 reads CTSSILQELNTEAFF. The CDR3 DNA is TGTACCAGTAGTATCCTACAGGAGTTGAACACTGAAGCTTTCTTT.

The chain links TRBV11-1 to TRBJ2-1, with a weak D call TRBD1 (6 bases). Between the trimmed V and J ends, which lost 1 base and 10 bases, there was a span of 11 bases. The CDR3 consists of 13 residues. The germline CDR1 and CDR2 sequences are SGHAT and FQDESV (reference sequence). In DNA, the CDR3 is TGTGCCAGCAGCTTAGAGGGACACCTCGAGCAGTTCTTC. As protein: CASSLEGHLEQFF.

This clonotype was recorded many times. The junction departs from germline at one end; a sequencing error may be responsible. CDR3 DNA sequence: TGTGCCAGCAGCTCGACAGGGGGCCAAGAGACCCAGTACTTC. It encodes CASSSTGGQETQYF. This chain links TRBV5-1 with TRBJ2-5, with 9 nucleotides matching TRBD1. The CDR3 is 14 residues long. CDR1 SGHRS and CDR2 YFSETQ come from the germline V gene.

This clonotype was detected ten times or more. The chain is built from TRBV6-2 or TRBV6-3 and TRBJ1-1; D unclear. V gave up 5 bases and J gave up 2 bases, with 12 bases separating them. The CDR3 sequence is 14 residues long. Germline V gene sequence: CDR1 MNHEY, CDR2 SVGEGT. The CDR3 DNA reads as TGTGCCAGCAGTCCCCGACACACCAACACTGAAGCTTTCTTT. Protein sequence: CASSPRHTNTEAFF.

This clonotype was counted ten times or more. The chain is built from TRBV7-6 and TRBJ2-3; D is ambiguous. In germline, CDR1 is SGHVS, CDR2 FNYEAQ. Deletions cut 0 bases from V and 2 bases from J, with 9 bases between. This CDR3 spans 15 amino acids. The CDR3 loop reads CASSLADGPTDTQYF. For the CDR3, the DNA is TGTGCCAGCAGCTTAGCGGACGGCCCCACAGATACGCAGTATTTT.

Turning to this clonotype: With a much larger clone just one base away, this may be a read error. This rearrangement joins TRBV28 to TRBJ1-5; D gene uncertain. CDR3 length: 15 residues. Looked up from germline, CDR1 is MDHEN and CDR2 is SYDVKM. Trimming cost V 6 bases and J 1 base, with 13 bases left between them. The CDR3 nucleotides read TGTGCCAGCAGCTGTCAAGAGAGAAGCAATCAGCCCCAGCATTTT. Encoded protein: CASSCQERSNQPQHF. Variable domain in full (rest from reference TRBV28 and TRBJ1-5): DVKVTQSSRYLVKRTGEKVFLECVQDMDHENMFWYRQDPGLGLRLIYFSYDVKMKEKGDIPEGYSVSREKKERFSLILESASTNQTSMYLCASSCQERSNQPQHFGDGTRLSIL.

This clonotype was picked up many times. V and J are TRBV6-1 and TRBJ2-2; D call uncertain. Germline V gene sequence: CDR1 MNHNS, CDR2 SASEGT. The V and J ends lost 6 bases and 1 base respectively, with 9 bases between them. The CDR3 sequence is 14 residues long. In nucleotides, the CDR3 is TGTGCCAGCAGCCCTAGTGGGAACACCGGGGAGCTGTTTTTT. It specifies CASSPSGNTGELFF.